These T cell receptor beta chains were read from a single sample in a study of blood T cells in healthy people across ages. A single record per CDR3 protein comes from TCRdb applying MiXCR to the 5' RACE reads. This table holds approximately 800,000 distinct CDR3 sequences, roughly 60% found once. The sample comprised blood. The receptor set was obtained from a man aged 25 to 40 in good health. Both conserved end residues are part of each CDR3. A D gene is named only where the DNA matches it firmly. The size field is filled for only some rows; it gives once, few, many or a size class.

clone_size: .
v_call: TRBV9
j_call: TRBJ1-5
d_call: .
cdr3_nt: TGTGCCAGCAGCCCGTCCGGGGTTCTCAATCAGCCCCAGCATTTT
cdr3_aa: CASSPSGVLNQPQHF

clone_size: .
v_call: TRBV14
j_call: TRBJ1-5
d_call: .
cdr3_nt: TGTGCCAGCAGCCAAGGCTTCGATCAGCCCCAGCATTTT
cdr3_aa: CASSQGFDQPQHF

clone_size: once
v_call: TRBV15
j_call: TRBJ1-2
d_call: .
cdr3_nt: TGTGCCACCAGCAGAGTTGGAAGGGCCTATGGCTACACCTTC
cdr3_aa: CATSRVGRAYGYTF

clone_size: .
v_call: TRBV12-3/TRBV12-4
j_call: TRBJ2-5
d_call: TRBD1
cdr3_nt: TGTGCCAGCAGTCCGGGACAGGGGGTGAAGACCCAGTACTTC
cdr3_aa: CASSPGQGVKTQYF

clone_size: .
v_call: TRBV29-1
j_call: TRBJ2-1
d_call: .
cdr3_nt: TGCAGCGCAGAACTGGCAGCGGACAAACTCAATGAGCAGTTCTTC
cdr3_aa: CSAELAADKLNEQFF

clone_size: .
v_call: TRBV5-6
j_call: TRBJ2-5
d_call: .
cdr3_nt: TGTGCCAGCAGCTTATACTCCGCCGGCGGGACCCAGTACTTC
cdr3_aa: CASSLYSAGGTQYF

clone_size: .
v_call: TRBV7-9
j_call: TRBJ2-5
d_call: TRBD2
cdr3_nt: TGTGCCGGATCCTTGGAAGCGGGATGGGAGACCCAGTACTTC
cdr3_aa: CAGSLEAGWETQYF

clone_size: .
v_call: TRBV7-9
j_call: TRBJ2-7
d_call: .
cdr3_nt: TGTGCCAGCAGCTTAGCCCCGGGACCAGTACAATACGAGCAGTACTTC
cdr3_aa: CASSLAPGPVQYEQYF

clone_size: few
v_call: TRBV5-1
j_call: TRBJ2-1
d_call: TRBD2
cdr3_nt: TGCGCCAGCAGCTCCCGGACTAGCGGGGGGGCCTTCAATGAGCAGTTCTTC
cdr3_aa: CASSSRTSGGAFNEQFF

clone_size: .
v_call: TRBV7-9
j_call: TRBJ2-3
d_call: .
cdr3_nt: TGTGCCAGCAGCACGAAGGGGAGCACAGATACGCAGTATTTT
cdr3_aa: CASSTKGSTDTQYF

clone_size: once
v_call: TRBV4-1
j_call: TRBJ2-1
d_call: .
cdr3_nt: TGCGCCAGCAGCCAAGAGCAGAACTCCTACAATGAGCAGTTCTTC
cdr3_aa: CASSQEQNSYNEQFF

clone_size: .
v_call: TRBV11-2
j_call: TRBJ1-3
d_call: .
cdr3_nt: TGTGCCAGCAGACCCGGGACGGAGGGGGGAAACACCATATATTTT
cdr3_aa: CASRPGTEGGNTIYF

clone_size: .
v_call: TRBV12-3/TRBV12-4
j_call: TRBJ1-2
d_call: .
cdr3_nt: TGTGCCAGCAGTTTGGAGGTCTATGGCTACACCTTC
cdr3_aa: CASSLEVYGYTF

clone_size: few
v_call: TRBV12-3/TRBV12-4
j_call: TRBJ2-5
d_call: .
cdr3_nt: TGTGCCAGCAGTCGGACAACCACCCTTTCGGAGACCCAGTACTTC
cdr3_aa: CASSRTTTLSETQYF

clone_size: .
v_call: TRBV20-1
j_call: TRBJ1-4
d_call: .
cdr3_nt: TGCAGTGCTAAACGCTACATACCGGGACCGTCAGTCGGTGAAAAACTGTTTTTT
cdr3_aa: CSAKRYIPGPSVGEKLFF

clone_size: few
v_call: TRBV4-3
j_call: TRBJ2-7
d_call: TRBD2
cdr3_nt: TGCGCCAGCAGCCAAGTTGCTAGCGGATACTCCTACGAGCAGTACTTC
cdr3_aa: CASSQVASGYSYEQYF

clone_size: .
v_call: TRBV20-1
j_call: TRBJ2-7
d_call: TRBD1
cdr3_nt: TGCAGTGCTATGGGGGGACAGGCCTACGAGCAGTACTTC
cdr3_aa: CSAMGGQAYEQYF

clone_size: .
v_call: TRBV12-3/TRBV12-4
j_call: TRBJ2-7
d_call: TRBD1
cdr3_nt: TGTGCCAGCACCCTGTGGACAGGGCACGAGCAGTACTTC
cdr3_aa: CASTLWTGHEQYF

clone_size: .
v_call: TRBV5-4
j_call: TRBJ2-5
d_call: .
cdr3_nt: TGTGCCAGCAGCGTACAGGGTCGAGAGACCCAGTACTTC
cdr3_aa: CASSVQGRETQYF

clone_size: few
v_call: TRBV7-8
j_call: TRBJ2-3
d_call: .
cdr3_nt: TGTGCCAGCAGCTTATGGTCAGGGGCAGATACGCAGTATTTT
cdr3_aa: CASSLWSGADTQYF

clone_size: .
v_call: TRBV12-3/TRBV12-4
j_call: TRBJ1-5
d_call: .
cdr3_nt: TGTGCCAGCAGTTTACAGGCTCGAGAGGATCAGCCCCAGCATTTT
cdr3_aa: CASSLQAREDQPQHF

clone_size: .
v_call: TRBV10-3
j_call: TRBJ1-6
d_call: .
cdr3_nt: TGTGCCATCAGTGGAGACACTTATTCACCCCTCCACTTT
cdr3_aa: CAISGDTYSPLHF

clone_size: .
v_call: TRBV24-1
j_call: TRBJ2-5
d_call: .
cdr3_nt: TGTGCCACCAGCGATCCCTCGACAGGCGTAGGCCAAGAGACCCAGTACTTC
cdr3_aa: CATSDPSTGVGQETQYF

clone_size: once
v_call: TRBV5-1
j_call: TRBJ2-5
d_call: .
cdr3_nt: TGCGCCAGCAGCTTGGATGGAACCTGGGAGACCCAGTACTTC
cdr3_aa: CASSLDGTWETQYF

clone_size: .
v_call: TRBV2
j_call: TRBJ1-6
d_call: .
cdr3_nt: TGTGCCAGCAAGTGGTTAGGTAATTCACCCCTCCACTTT
cdr3_aa: CASKWLGNSPLHF

clone_size: .
v_call: TRBV7-2
j_call: TRBJ2-7
d_call: TRBD2
cdr3_nt: TGTGCCAGCAGCTTATTCGGGGGGACCGGCTACGAGCAGTACTTC
cdr3_aa: CASSLFGGTGYEQYF

clone_size: .
v_call: TRBV6-1
j_call: TRBJ2-1
d_call: .
cdr3_nt: TGTGCCAGCAGTTCGGGGCAGGGACTCTCCTACAATGAGCAGTTCTTC
cdr3_aa: CASSSGQGLSYNEQFF

clone_size: .
v_call: TRBV6-5
j_call: TRBJ2-5
d_call: .
cdr3_nt: TGTGCCAGCAGTTATGCCGGCAGCGCCCAAGAGACCCAGTACTTC
cdr3_aa: CASSYAGSAQETQYF

clone_size: once
v_call: TRBV27
j_call: TRBJ1-2
d_call: TRBD1
cdr3_nt: TGTGCCAGCAGTTTATCGTGGACAGGGTTGGTCTATGGCTACACCTTC
cdr3_aa: CASSLSWTGLVYGYTF

clone_size: few
v_call: TRBV6-5
j_call: TRBJ2-1
d_call: TRBD1
cdr3_nt: TGTGCCAGCAGTTACGGGACAGCTGCGGAGTTCTTC
cdr3_aa: CASSYGTAAEFF

clone_size: .
v_call: TRBV20-1
j_call: TRBJ2-7
d_call: .
cdr3_nt: TGCAGTGCCCCCACTAGCTACGGCCCCCGGGAGCAGTACTTC
cdr3_aa: CSAPTSYGPREQYF

clone_size: .
v_call: TRBV10-1
j_call: TRBJ1-1
d_call: TRBD1
cdr3_nt: TGCGCCAGCGAACGCACAGGGGTGAACACTGAAGCTTTCTTT
cdr3_aa: CASERTGVNTEAFF

clone_size: .
v_call: TRBV9
j_call: TRBJ2-6
d_call: .
cdr3_nt: TGTGCCAGCAGCGCCGACAGAAGCTCTGGGGCCAACGTCCTGACTTTC
cdr3_aa: CASSADRSSGANVLTF

clone_size: .
v_call: TRBV7-2
j_call: TRBJ2-1
d_call: .
cdr3_nt: TGTGCCACCAACCTCAGGACCAACTCCTACAATGAGCAGTTCTTC
cdr3_aa: CATNLRTNSYNEQFF

clone_size: .
v_call: TRBV16
j_call: TRBJ1-1
d_call: .
cdr3_nt: TGTGCCAGCAGCCCCCGGACCTGGGAAGCTTTCTTT
cdr3_aa: CASSPRTWEAFF

clone_size: .
v_call: TRBV20-1
j_call: TRBJ1-4
d_call: .
cdr3_nt: TGCAGTGCTATCGGGCAGGGATTCGAAAAACTGTTTTTT
cdr3_aa: CSAIGQGFEKLFF